The 3 T cell receptor beta chains reported below all come from one sample, sequenced in a study of T cell repertoires in aging, cancer and after chemotherapy (dated by TCRdb to about 2019). Genomic DNA extracted from peripheral blood, rather than sorted cells or RNA, was used as the source for amplification of TCR beta rearrangements. For sequencing, an Illumina MiSeq was employed. Rearranged TRB sequences spanning V, D and J segments were amplified in a multiplex touch-down PCR with a mixed TRB-A/B primer pool. Clones were called with MiXCR by TCRdb after fastp trimmed the public reads at Q25, and only in-frame beta chains were retained. Records with the same CDR3 protein are collapsed into one entry carrying the most frequent genes and DNA. The sample records 10,000 to 15,000 distinct CDR3 sequences, 31% of which are singletons. The ten most abundant clones make up around a tenth of the sample.

Sequences were obtained from blood. These receptors were taken from a human donor in good health. The donor label of this sample is uncertain.

V usage is TRBV20-1 and J usage is TRBJ1-2, with TRBD1 identical over 8 bases. Germline lookup yields CDR1 DFQATT and CDR2 SNEGSKA (reference sequence). The length of the CDR3 is 13 residues. V trimming: 6 bases; J trimming: 2 bases; junction bases outside the gene matches: 5. DNA for the CDR3: TGCAGTGCGGAGGGACAGGCCAACTATGGCTACACCTTC. Its translation: CSAEGQANYGYTF.

This CDR3 is CASRIGCGNYDTQYF. For the CDR3, the DNA is TGTGCCAGCCGAATAGGTTGCGGGAACTATGATACGCAGTATTTT. The chain links TRBV19 to TRBJ2-3; a weak D match, TRBD2 (6 bases). The length of the CDR3 is 15 residues. CDR1 and CDR2 from the germline V gene are LNHDA and SQIVND (reference sequence). The germline V and J ends were trimmed by 9 bases and 6 bases, with 22 bases remaining between them.

This sequence joins TRBV12-3 or TRBV12-4 and TRBJ1-2, with D hard to call. There are 14 residues in the CDR3. V shed 1 base and J shed 0 bases, with 6 bases lying between them. CDR3 coding DNA: TGTGCCAGCAGTTTAGGGAATACTAACTATGGCTACACCTTC. Its protein product is CASSLGNTNYGYTF.